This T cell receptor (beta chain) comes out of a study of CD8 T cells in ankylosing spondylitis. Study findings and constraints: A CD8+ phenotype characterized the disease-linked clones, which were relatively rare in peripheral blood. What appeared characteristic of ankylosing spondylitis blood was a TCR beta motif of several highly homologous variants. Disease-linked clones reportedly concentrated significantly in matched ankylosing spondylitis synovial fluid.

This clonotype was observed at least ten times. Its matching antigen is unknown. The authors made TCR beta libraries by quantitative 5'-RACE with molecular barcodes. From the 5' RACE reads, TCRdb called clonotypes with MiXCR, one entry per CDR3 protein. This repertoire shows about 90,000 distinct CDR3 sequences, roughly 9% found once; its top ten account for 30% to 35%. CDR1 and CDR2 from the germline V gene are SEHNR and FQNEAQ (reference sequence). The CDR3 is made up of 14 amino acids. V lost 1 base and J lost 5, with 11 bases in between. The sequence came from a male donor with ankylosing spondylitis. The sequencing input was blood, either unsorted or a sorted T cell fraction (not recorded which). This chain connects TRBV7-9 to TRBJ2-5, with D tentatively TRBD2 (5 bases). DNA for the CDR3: TGTGCCAGCAGCTTAGTCGGGTTAGCGGAGACCCAGTACTTC. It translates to CASSLVGLAETQYF. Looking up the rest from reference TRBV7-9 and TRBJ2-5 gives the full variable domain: DTGVSQNPRHKITKRGQNVTFRCDPISEHNRLYWYRQTLGQGPEFLTYFQNEAQLEKSRLLSDRFSAERPKGSFSTLEIQRTEQGDSAMYLCASSLVGLAETQYFGPGTRLLVL.